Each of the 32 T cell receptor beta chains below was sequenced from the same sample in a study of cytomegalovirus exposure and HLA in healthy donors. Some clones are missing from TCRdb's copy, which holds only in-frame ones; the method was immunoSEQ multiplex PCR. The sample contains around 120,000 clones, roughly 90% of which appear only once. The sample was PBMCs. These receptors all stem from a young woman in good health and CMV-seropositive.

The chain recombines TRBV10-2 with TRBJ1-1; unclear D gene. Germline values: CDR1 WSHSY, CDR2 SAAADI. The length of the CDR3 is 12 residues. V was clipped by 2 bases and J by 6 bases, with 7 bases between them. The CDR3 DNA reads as TGCGCCAGCAGTGAGAGAGGTGCTGAAGCTTTCTTT. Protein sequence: CASSERGAEAFF.

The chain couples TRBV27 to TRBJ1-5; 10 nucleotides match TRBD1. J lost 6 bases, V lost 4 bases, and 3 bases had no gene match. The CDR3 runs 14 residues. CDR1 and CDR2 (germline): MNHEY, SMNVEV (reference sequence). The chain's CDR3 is CASSSGQGSQPQHF. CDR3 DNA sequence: TGTGCCAGCAGTTCGGGACAGGGGAGTCAGCCCCAGCATTTT.

The CDR3: CASSLRGGTEAFF. As DNA, the CDR3 is TGTGCCAGCAGCTTAAGGGGGGGCACTGAAGCTTTCTTT. The chain carries TRBV7-9 and TRBJ1-1; possible D gene TRBD1, 6 bases. CDR1 and CDR2 (germline): SEHNR, FQNEAQ (reference sequence). V was cut by 2 bases and J by 4 bases, with 8 bases left in between. CDR3 length: 13 residues.

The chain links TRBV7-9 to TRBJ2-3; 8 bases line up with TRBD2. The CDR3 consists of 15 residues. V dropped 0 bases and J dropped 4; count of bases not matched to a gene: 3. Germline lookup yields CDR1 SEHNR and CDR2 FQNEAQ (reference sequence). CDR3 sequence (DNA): TGTGCCAGCAGCTTAGCAATGCGGGGGGCAGATACGCAGTATTTT. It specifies CASSLAMRGADTQYF.

The CDR3 sequence: CATSRDVAGVYNEQFF. DNA of the CDR3: TGTGCCACCAGCAGAGATGTAGCGGGAGTGTACAATGAGCAGTTCTTC. The rearrangement uses TRBV15 and TRBJ2-1; 9 bases fit TRBD2. This CDR3 is built from 16 residues. CDR1 is LNHNV and CDR2 is YYDKDF in the germline V gene (reference sequence). The V gene end was trimmed by 0 bases and the J gene end by 4 bases; junction bases not matched to a gene: 4.

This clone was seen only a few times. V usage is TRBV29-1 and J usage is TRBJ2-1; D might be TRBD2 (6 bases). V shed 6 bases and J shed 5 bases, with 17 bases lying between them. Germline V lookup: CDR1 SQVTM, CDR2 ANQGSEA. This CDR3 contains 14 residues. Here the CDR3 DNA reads TGCAGCGTGCCACCGGGACTTGTGAACAATGAGCAGTTCTTC. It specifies CSVPPGLVNNEQFF.

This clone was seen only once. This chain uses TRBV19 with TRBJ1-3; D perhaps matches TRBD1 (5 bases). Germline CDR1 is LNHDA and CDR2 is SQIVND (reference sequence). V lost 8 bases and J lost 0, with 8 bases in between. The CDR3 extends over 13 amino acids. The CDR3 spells CASQGASGNTIYF. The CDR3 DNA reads TGTGCCAGTCAGGGCGCCTCTGGAAACACCATATATTTT.

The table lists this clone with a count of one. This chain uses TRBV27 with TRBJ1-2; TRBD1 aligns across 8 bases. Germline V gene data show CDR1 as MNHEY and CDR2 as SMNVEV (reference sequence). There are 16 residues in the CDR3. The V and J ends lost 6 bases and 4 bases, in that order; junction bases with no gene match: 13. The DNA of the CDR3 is TGTGCCAGCAGACAACCCTTATACAGGGGGTCCTATGGCTACACCTTC. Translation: CASRQPLYRGSYGYTF.

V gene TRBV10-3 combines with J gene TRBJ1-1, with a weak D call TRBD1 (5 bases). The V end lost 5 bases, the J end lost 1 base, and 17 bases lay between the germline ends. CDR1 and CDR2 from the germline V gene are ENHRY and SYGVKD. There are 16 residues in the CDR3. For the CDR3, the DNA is TGTGCCATCAGTCCGGGTACGCTCACAGGGAACACTGAAGCTTTCTTT. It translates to CAISPGTLTGNTEAFF.

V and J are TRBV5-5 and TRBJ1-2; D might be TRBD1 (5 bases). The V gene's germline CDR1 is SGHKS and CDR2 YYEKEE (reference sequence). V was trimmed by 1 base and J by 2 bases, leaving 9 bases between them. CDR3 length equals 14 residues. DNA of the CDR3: TGTGCCAGCAGCTTGAGAAGGGGCAACTATGGCTACACCTTC. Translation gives CASSLRRGNYGYTF.

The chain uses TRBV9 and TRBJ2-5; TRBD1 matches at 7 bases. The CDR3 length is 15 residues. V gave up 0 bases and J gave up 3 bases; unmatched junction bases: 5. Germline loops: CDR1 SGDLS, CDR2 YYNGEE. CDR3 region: CASSVVSGQEETQYF. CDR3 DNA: TGTGCCAGCAGCGTAGTCAGCGGACAGGAAGAGACCCAGTACTTC.

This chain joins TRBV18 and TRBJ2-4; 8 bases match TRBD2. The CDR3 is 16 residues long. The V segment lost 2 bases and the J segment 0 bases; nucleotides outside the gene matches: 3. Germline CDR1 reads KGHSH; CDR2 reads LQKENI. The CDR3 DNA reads TGTGCCAGCTCACCAGATAGCGGGGTAGCCAAAAACATTCAGTACTTC. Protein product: CASSPDSGVAKNIQYF.

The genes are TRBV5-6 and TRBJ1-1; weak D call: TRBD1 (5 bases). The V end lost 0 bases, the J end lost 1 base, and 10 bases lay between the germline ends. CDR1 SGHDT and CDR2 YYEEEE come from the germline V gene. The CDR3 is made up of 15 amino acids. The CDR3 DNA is TGTGCCAGCAGCTTGGGTGACAGTGAGAACACTGAAGCTTTCTTT. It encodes CASSLGDSENTEAFF.

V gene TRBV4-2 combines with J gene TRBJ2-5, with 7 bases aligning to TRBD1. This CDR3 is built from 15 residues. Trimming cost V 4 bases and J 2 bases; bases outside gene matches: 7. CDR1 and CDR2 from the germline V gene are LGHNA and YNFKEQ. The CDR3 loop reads CASSRDRDRQETQYF. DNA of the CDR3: TGTGCCAGCAGCCGAGACCGGGACAGACAAGAGACCCAGTACTTC.

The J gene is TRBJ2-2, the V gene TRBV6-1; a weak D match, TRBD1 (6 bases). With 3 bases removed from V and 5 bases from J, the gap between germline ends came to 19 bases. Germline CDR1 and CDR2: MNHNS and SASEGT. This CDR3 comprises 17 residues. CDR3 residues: CASSDPGLAGETGELFF. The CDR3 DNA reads TGTGCCAGCAGTGACCCTGGACTGGCAGGGGAGACCGGGGAGCTGTTTTTT.

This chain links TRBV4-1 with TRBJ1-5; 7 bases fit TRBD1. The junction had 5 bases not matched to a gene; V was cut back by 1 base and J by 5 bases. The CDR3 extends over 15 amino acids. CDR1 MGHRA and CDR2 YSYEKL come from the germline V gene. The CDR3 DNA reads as TGCGCCAGCAGCCAAGTCGGGACAGTGGATCAGCCCCAGCATTTT. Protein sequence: CASSQVGTVDQPQHF.

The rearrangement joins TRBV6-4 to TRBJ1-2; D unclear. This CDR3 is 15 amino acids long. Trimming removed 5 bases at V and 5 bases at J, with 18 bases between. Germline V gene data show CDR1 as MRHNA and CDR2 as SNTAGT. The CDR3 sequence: CASSSSAGVGYGYTF. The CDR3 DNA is TGTGCCAGCAGTTCGAGTGCGGGCGTTGGGTATGGCTACACCTTC.

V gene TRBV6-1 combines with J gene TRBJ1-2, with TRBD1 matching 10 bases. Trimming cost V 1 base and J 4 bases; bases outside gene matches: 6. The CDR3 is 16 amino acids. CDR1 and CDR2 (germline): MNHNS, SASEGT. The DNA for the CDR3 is TGTGCCAGCAGTGAAGTGGGACAGGGGTTCCCCTATGGCTACACCTTC. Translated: CASSEVGQGFPYGYTF.

CDR3 sequence: CASSLDPTTSRGEQYF. DNA for the CDR3: TGTGCCAGCAGCTTAGACCCCACTACGAGCAGAGGAGAGCAGTACTTC. The chain joins TRBV11-3 to TRBJ2-7, with unresolved D. Germline CDR1 and CDR2: SGHNT and YENEEA. There are 16 residues in the CDR3. V gave up 0 bases and J gave up 7 bases, with 19 bases separating them.

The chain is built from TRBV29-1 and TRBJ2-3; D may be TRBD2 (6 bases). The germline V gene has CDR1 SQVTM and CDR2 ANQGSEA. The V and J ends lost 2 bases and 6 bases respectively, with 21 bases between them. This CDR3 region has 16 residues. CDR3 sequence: CSVEIGGGTHWDTQYF. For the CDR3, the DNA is TGCAGCGTTGAAATTGGCGGCGGGACTCACTGGGATACGCAGTATTTT.

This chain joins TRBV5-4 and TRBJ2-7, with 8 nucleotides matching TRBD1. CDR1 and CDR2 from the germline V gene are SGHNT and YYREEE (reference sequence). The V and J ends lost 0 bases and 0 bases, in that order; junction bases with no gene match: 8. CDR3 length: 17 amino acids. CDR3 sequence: CASSLGQGRMSSYEQYF. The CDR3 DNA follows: TGTGCCAGCAGCTTGGGACAGGGGAGGATGTCCTCCTACGAGCAGTACTTC. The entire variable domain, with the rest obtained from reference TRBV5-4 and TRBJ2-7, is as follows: ETGVTQSPTHLIKTRGQQVTLRCSSQSGHNTVSWYQQALGQGPQFIFQYYREEENGRGNFPPRFSGLQFPNYSSELNVNALELDDSALYLCASSLGQGRMSSYEQYFGPGTRLTVT.

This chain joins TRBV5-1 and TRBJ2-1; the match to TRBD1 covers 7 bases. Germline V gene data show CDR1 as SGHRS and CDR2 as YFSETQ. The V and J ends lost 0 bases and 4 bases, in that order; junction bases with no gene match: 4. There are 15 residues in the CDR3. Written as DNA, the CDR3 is TGCGCCAGCAGCTTGGGAAGGGGGCCGTACAATGAGCAGTTCTTC. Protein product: CASSLGRGPYNEQFF.

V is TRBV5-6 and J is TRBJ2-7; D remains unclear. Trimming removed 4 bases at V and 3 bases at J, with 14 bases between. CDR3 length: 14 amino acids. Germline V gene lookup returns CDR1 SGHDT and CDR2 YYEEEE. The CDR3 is CASSRPSAVYEQYF. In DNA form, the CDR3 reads TGTGCCAGCAGCCGGCCCTCGGCGGTCTACGAGCAGTACTTC.

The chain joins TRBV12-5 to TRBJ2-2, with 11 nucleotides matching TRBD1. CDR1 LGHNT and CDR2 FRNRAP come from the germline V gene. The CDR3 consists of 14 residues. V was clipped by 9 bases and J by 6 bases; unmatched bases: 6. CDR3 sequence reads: CASWDRGEPGELFF. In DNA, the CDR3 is TGTGCTAGCTGGGACAGGGGGGAACCCGGGGAGCTGTTTTTT.

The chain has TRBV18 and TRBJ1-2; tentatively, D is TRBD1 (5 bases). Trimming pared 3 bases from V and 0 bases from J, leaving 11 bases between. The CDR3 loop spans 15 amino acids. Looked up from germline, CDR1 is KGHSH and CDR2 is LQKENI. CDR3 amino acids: CASSPTTDTNYGYTF. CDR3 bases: TGTGCCAGCTCACCCACGACAGACACTAACTATGGCTACACCTTC.

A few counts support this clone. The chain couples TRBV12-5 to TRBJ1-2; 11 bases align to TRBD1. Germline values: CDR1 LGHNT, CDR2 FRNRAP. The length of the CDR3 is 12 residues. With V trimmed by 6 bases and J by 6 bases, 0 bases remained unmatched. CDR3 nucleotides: TGTGCTAGTGGGGACAGGGGGCATGGCTACACCTTC. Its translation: CASGDRGHGYTF.

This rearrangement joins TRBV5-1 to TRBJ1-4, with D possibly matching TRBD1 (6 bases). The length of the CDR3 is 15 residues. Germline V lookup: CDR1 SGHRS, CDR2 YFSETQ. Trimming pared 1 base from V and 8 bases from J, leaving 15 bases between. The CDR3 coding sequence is TGCGCCAGCAGCTTGTTCGGGGGAGGGGGAGAAAAACTGTTTTTT. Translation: CASSLFGGGGEKLFF.

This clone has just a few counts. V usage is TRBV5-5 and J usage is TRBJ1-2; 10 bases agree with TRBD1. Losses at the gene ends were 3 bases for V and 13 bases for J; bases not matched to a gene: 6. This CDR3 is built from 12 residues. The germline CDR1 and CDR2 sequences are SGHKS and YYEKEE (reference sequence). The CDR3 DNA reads TGTGCCAGCAGCTCCCCGGGACAGGGGAGCACCTTC. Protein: CASSSPGQGSTF.

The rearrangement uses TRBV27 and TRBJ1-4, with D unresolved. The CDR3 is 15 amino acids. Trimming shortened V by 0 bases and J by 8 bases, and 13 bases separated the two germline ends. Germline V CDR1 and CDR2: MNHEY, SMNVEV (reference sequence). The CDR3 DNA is TGTGCCAGCAGTTTATCTGGGCGGGTGCGGGAAAAACTGTTTTTT. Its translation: CASSLSGRVREKLFF.

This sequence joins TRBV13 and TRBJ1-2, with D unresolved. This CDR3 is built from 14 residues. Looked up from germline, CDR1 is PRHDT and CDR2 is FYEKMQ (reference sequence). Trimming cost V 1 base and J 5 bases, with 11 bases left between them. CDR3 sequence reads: CASSLDSNSYGYTF. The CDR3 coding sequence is TGTGCCAGCAGCTTAGACTCCAATTCTTATGGCTACACCTTC.

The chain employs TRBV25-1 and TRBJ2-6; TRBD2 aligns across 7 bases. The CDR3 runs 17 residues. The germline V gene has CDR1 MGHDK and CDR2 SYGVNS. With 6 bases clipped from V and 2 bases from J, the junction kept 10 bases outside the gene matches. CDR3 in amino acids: CASSIRNAGAGANVLTF. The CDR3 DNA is TGTGCCAGCAGCATACGAAACGCGGGGGCTGGGGCCAACGTCCTGACTTTC.

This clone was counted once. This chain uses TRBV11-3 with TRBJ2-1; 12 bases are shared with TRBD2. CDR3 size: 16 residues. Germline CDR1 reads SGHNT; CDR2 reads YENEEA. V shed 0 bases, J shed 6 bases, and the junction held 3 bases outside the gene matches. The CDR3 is CASSLELAGGGNEQFF. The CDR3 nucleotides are TGTGCCAGCAGCTTAGAACTAGCGGGAGGAGGCAATGAGCAGTTCTTC.